The sequence of this T cell receptor beta chain was determined in a study of T cells in localized non-small cell lung cancer. Assay used: immunoSEQ multiplex PCR; TCRdb lists only in-frame clones, some missing. The sample lists roughly 27,000 clones; 90% were seen once. In germline, CDR1 is SGHTA, CDR2 FQGNSA. The CDR3 has 12 amino acids. Trimming removed 7 bases at V and 6 bases at J, with 10 bases between. Findings of the study overall: Adjacent lung had a median about 55 of the 100 largest tumor clones.

Regarding this clone: The antigen remains undetermined.

The V gene is TRBV7-2, the J gene TRBJ1-5, with no clear D. This material consisted of peripheral blood, taken before any cancer treatment. This TCR came from a woman between 35 and 75 years old with stage I lung adenocarcinoma. Written as DNA, the CDR3 is TGTGCCAGCAAGTCTACCGGTCAGCCCCAGCATTTT. Amino acid sequence: CASKSTGQPQHF.